The 23 T cell receptor beta chains below all came from one sample that was sequenced in a study of T cell responses to AZD1222 COVID-19 vaccine. Libraries were prepared by immunoSEQ multiplex PCR; TCRdb keeps only in-frame clonotypes and omits some of them. Here the sample spans around 180,000 clones, 92% being singletons. The material sequenced was peripheral blood, taken on day 0 of AZD1222 vaccination. Every receptor here comes from an adult in good health.

This clone occurred once. The chain is built from TRBV6-5 and TRBJ1-2; 7 bases agree with TRBD1. CDR3 length equals 13 residues. V gave up 2 bases and J gave up 8 bases; unmatched junction bases: 5. CDR1 MNHEY and CDR2 SVGAGI come from the germline V gene. For the CDR3, the DNA is TGTGCCAGCAGTTACACAGGGGTGGAGGGCTACACCTTC. Its protein is CASSYTGVEGYTF.

The chain joins TRBV9 to TRBJ1-1; D ambiguous. V was trimmed by 0 bases and J by 0 bases, leaving 9 bases between them. Germline CDR1 is SGDLS and CDR2 is YYNGEE. This CDR3 is 15 amino acids long. CDR3 in amino acids: CASSVGRELNTEAFF. The CDR3 DNA is TGTGCCAGCAGCGTAGGGAGGGAACTGAACACTGAAGCTTTCTTT.

The rearrangement joins TRBV6-5 to TRBJ2-7; possible D gene TRBD1, 6 bases. Germline V CDR1 and CDR2: MNHEY, SVGAGI. CDR3 length: 12 residues. Between the trimmed V and J ends, which lost 10 bases and 1 base, there was a span of 11 bases. The DNA for the CDR3 is TGTGCCATAAGACAGGCTTCCTACGAGCAGTACGTC. As protein: CAIRQASYEQYV.

The J gene is TRBJ1-2, the V gene TRBV12-3 or TRBV12-4, with TRBD1 matching over 9 bases. The CDR3 loop spans 13 amino acids. V lost 2 bases to trimming and J lost 8 bases; unmatched junction nucleotides: 3. CDR3 sequence reads: CASSLTGGGGYTF. The CDR3 nucleotides read TGTGCCAGCAGTTTAACAGGGGGCGGGGGCTACACCTTC.

J is TRBJ1-4 and V is TRBV12-5; D is uncertain. The germline CDR1 and CDR2 sequences are LGHNT and FRNRAP. This CDR3 is built from 13 residues. DNA of the CDR3: TGTGCCCTTTTGAGGACAACTAATGAAAAACTGTTTTTT. Translating gives CALLRTTNEKLFF.

The V gene is TRBV19, the J gene TRBJ2-1; D possibly corresponds to TRBD1 (6 bases). This CDR3 comprises 15 residues. V lost 5 bases and J lost 0, with 11 bases in between. Germline CDR1 reads LNHDA; CDR2 reads SQIVND (reference sequence). CDR3 sequence: CASSLGTNSYNEQFF. CDR3 nucleotides: TGTGCCAGTAGTCTCGGGACAAACTCCTACAATGAGCAGTTCTTC.

V usage is TRBV7-2 and J usage is TRBJ1-3; 9 bases match TRBD1. This CDR3 has 16 residues. Germline CDR1 reads SGHTA; CDR2 reads FQGNSA. J gave up 2 bases and V 4 bases, and 6 bases lay outside the gene matches. The CDR3 reads CASSSSTGGPGNTIYF. The CDR3 coding sequence is TGTGCCAGCAGCTCTTCGACAGGGGGTCCTGGAAACACCATATATTTT. Full variable domain (missing parts from reference TRBV7-2 and TRBJ1-3): GAGVSQSPSNKVTEKGKDVELRCDPISGHTALYWYRQSLGQGLEFLIYFQGNSAPDKSGLPSDRFSAERTGGSVSTLTIQRTQQEDSAVYLCASSSSTGGPGNTIYFGEGSWLTVV.

The chain has TRBV13 and TRBJ1-2; TRBD1 matches at 10 bases. Germline assignment: CDR1 PRHDT and CDR2 FYEKMQ (reference sequence). Unmatched junction bases numbered 13, after V lost 4 bases and J lost 2 bases. The CDR3 spans 18 residues. The CDR3 sequence is CASSSRETGGNTNYGYTF. CDR3 nucleotides: TGTGCCAGCAGCTCACGGGAGACAGGGGGCAACACAAACTATGGCTACACCTTC. The variable domain in full, completed from reference TRBV13 and TRBJ1-2, reads AAGVIQSPRHLIKEKRETATLKCYPIPRHDTVYWYQQGPGQDPQFLISFYEKMQSDKGSIPDRFSAQQFSDYHSELNMSSLELGDSALYFCASSSRETGGNTNYGYTFGSGTRLTVV.

The chain joins TRBV4-1 to TRBJ1-1, with D uncertain. CDR3 length equals 14 residues. Germline assignment: CDR1 MGHRA and CDR2 YSYEKL. The V and J ends lost 4 bases and 7 bases respectively, with 16 bases between them. The CDR3 is CASSRGTGLIEAFF. CDR3 coding DNA: TGCGCCAGCAGCCGCGGAACGGGGTTAATTGAAGCTTTCTTT.

A note on this clone: One end of the junction is discordant with germline, which a read error may explain. CDR3 bases: TGTGCCAGCACCCAACGACTAGCGGGAGGTTACGGCTCCTACAATGAGCAGTTCTTC. It is translated as CASTQRLAGGYGSYNEQFF. The rearrangement joins TRBV4-2 to TRBJ2-1; TRBD2 matches at 13 bases. There are 19 residues in the CDR3. Germline V gene data show CDR1 as LGHNA and CDR2 as YNFKEQ.

V is TRBV10-3 and J is TRBJ1-1, with 9 bases fitting TRBD1. Germline assignment: CDR1 ENHRY and CDR2 SYGVKD. V shed 3 bases, J shed 8 bases, and the junction held 7 bases outside the gene matches. The CDR3 is 14 residues long. DNA for the CDR3: TGTGCCATCAGTGACTCCGGACAGGGGAGCGAAGCTTTCTTT. Amino acid sequence: CAISDSGQGSEAFF.

V usage is TRBV30 and J usage is TRBJ1-4; 9 nucleotides align to TRBD1. Per the germline V gene, CDR1 is GTSNPN and CDR2 is SVGIG (reference sequence). After removal of 5 bases from V and 7 bases from J, the junction contained 5 bases not matched to a gene. The CDR3 has 13 residues. CDR3 region: CAWGTGRSEKLFF. The CDR3 DNA sequence: TGTGCCTGGGGGACAGGGCGCAGTGAAAAACTGTTTTTT. Full variable domain (outside the CDR3, taken from reference TRBV30 and TRBJ1-4): SQTIHQWPATLVQPVGSPLSLECTVEGTSNPNLYWYRQAAGRGLQLLFYSVGIGQISSEVPQNLSASRPQDRQFILSSKKLLLSDSGFYLCAWGTGRSEKLFFGSGTQLSVL.

Only one count was recorded for this clone. V and J are TRBV19 and TRBJ1-5; D perhaps matches TRBD1 (5 bases). The CDR3 loop spans 15 amino acids. The germline gives CDR1 LNHDA, CDR2 SQIVND (reference sequence). V was cut by 3 bases and J by 7 bases, with 16 bases left in between. For the CDR3, the DNA is TGTGCCAGTAGTATCTCGAGTAGCCGGGGGCAGCCCCAGCATTTT. Its translation is CASSISSSRGQPQHF.

In the case of this clone: Other DNA sequences in this specimen translate into the identical CDR3. This chain uses TRBV18 with TRBJ1-1; D possibly corresponds to TRBD1 (6 bases). Germline CDR1 KGHSH, CDR2 LQKENI. Between the trimmed V and J ends, which lost 2 bases and 1 base, there was a span of 8 bases. This CDR3 has 14 residues. The CDR3 reads CASSPGGGNTEAFF. The CDR3 DNA reads TGTGCCAGCTCACCAGGAGGGGGGAACACTGAAGCTTTCTTT.

The V and J genes are TRBV5-1 and TRBJ2-1; TRBD1 agrees at 7 bases. V dropped 1 base and J dropped 5; count of bases not matched to a gene: 3. CDR1 is SGHRS and CDR2 is YFSETQ in the germline V gene. The CDR3 is 14 residues long. The CDR3 loop reads CASSLQGTDNEQFF. CDR3 bases: TGCGCCAGCAGCTTGCAGGGGACAGACAATGAGCAGTTCTTC. The full variable domain, completed using reference TRBV5-1 and TRBJ2-1, is KAGVTQTPRYLIKTRGQQVTLSCSPISGHRSVSWYQQTPGQGLQFLFEYFSETQRNKGNFPGRFSGRQFSNSRSEMNVSTLELGDSALYLCASSLQGTDNEQFFGPGTRLTVL.

The genes are TRBV2 and TRBJ2-3; no reliable D call. CDR3 length equals 11 residues. V lost 3 bases and J lost 8, with 6 bases in between. Germline assignment: CDR1 SNHLY and CDR2 FYNNEI. In DNA form, the CDR3 reads TGTGCCAGCAGTGATATCCTTACGCAGTATTTT. It yields the protein CASSDILTQYF.

This rearrangement joins TRBV9 to TRBJ2-1, with TRBD2 as a possible D gene (6 bases). V was trimmed by 4 bases and J by 8 bases, leaving 10 bases between them. The CDR3 is made up of 12 amino acids. Germline loops: CDR1 SGDLS, CDR2 YYNGEE. CDR3 coding DNA: TGTGCCAGCAGCCTCTGGGGGGATGAGCAGTTCTTC. This gives the protein CASSLWGDEQFF.

The V call is TRBV6-1, the J call TRBJ2-5; TRBD2 is a possible D gene (5 bases). The CDR3 has 13 amino acids. The V and J ends lost 3 bases and 4 bases respectively, with 9 bases between them. Germline CDR1 and CDR2: MNHNS and SASEGT. CDR3 loop: CASSEQRSETQYF. In nucleotides, the CDR3 is TGTGCCAGCAGTGAGCAGCGGTCAGAGACCCAGTACTTC.

The gene calls are TRBV5-5 and TRBJ2-4, with D possibly being TRBD2 (5 bases). CDR1 and CDR2 from the germline V gene are SGHKS and YYEKEE (reference sequence). This CDR3 contains 17 residues. V was pared by 3 bases and J by 1 base, with 17 bases between. CDR3 DNA: TGTGCCAGCAGCTGGCGGCAGTTCGGGGTTGCCAAAAACATTCAGTACTTC. As protein: CASSWRQFGVAKNIQYF.

The chain carries TRBV7-9 and TRBJ1-1; 8 bases line up with TRBD1. Per germline, CDR1 SEHNR and CDR2 FQNEAQ (reference sequence). After removal of 5 bases from V and 3 bases from J, the junction contained 2 bases not matched to a gene. The CDR3 contains 13 residues. CDR3 sequence (DNA): TGTGCCAGCAGCCCGGACAGGGACACTGAAGCTTTCTTT. Encoded protein: CASSPDRDTEAFF.

J is TRBJ2-7 and V is TRBV10-3; D gene ambiguous. Germline CDR1 is ENHRY and CDR2 is SYGVKD. Trimming left V 2 bases short and J 0 bases short, with 5 bases between. The CDR3 extends over 13 amino acids. The CDR3 reads CAISEGPSYEQYV. The CDR3 coding sequence is TGTGCCATCAGTGAGGGACCCTCCTACGAGCAGTACGTC.

The chain couples TRBV4-1 to TRBJ1-1; D perhaps matches TRBD1 (5 bases). Germline-derived CDR1 and CDR2 are MGHRA and YSYEKL. This CDR3 is built from 16 residues. V lost 4 bases and J lost 4, with 19 bases in between. CDR3 sequence (DNA): TGCGCCAGCAGCCCCTCTTGGGGGGATCGTAGCACTGAAGCTTTCTTT. Translated, it gives CASSPSWGDRSTEAFF.

The chain joins TRBV19 to TRBJ1-1; no reliable D call. V shed 0 bases and J shed 4 bases, with 15 bases lying between them. The germline gives CDR1 LNHDA, CDR2 SQIVND (reference sequence). This CDR3 has 16 residues. As DNA, the CDR3 is TGTGCCAGTAGTATAGACGGGGTTAAGATTGGCACTGAAGCTTTCTTT. It specifies CASSIDGVKIGTEAFF.